These 17 T cell receptor beta chains share one sample of origin, sequenced in a study of response to subunit inactivated influenza vaccine. MiXCR, applied by TCRdb to the RT-PCR reads, yields one record per CDR3 protein. The repertoire holds hundreds of thousands of distinct CDR3 sequences, with over 11% as singletons. The sample consisted of PBMCs from blood, taken around 14 days before vaccination. The receptor set was obtained from a man between 50 and 59 years old who received an inactivated influenza vaccine.

V and J are TRBV4-2 and TRBJ2-1; the match to TRBD2 covers 7 bases. This CDR3 spans 16 amino acids. V was pared by 1 base and J by 4 bases, with 7 bases of the junction left unmatched. CDR1 is LGHNA, CDR2 YNFKEQ, per germline. The CDR3 spells CASSQVLLATYNEQFF. The CDR3, as DNA: TGTGCCAGCAGCCAAGTCTTACTAGCGACATACAATGAGCAGTTCTTC.

This clonotype turned up a few times. The V and J genes are TRBV18 and TRBJ2-7, with D perhaps matching TRBD2 (6 bases). Germline V gives CDR1 KGHSH, CDR2 LQKENI. V was pared by 6 bases and J by 4 bases, with 19 bases between. The length of the CDR3 is 15 residues. For the CDR3, the DNA is TGTGCCAGCTCGCCTCCGGGACTGGGGGATTACGAGCAGTACTTC. Translation gives CASSPPGLGDYEQYF.

This clonotype came up a few times. This sequence joins TRBV20-1 and TRBJ2-7; 12 bases are shared with TRBD2. The V gene's germline CDR1 is DFQATT and CDR2 SNEGSKA (reference sequence). This CDR3 region has 15 residues. The V and J ends lost 0 bases and 2 bases, in that order; junction bases with no gene match: 2. The CDR3 nucleotides are TGCAGTGCTAGAGATCCTAGCGGGGGGGCCTACGAGCAGTACTTC. Amino acid sequence: CSARDPSGGAYEQYF.

V usage is TRBV6-1 and J usage is TRBJ2-7; D possibly corresponds to TRBD1 (6 bases). The germline V and J ends were trimmed by 6 bases and 3 bases, with 21 bases remaining between them. CDR3 size: 16 residues. Germline V CDR1 and CDR2: MNHNS, SASEGT. CDR3 in DNA: TGTGCCAGCAGCCCTACTCTCGGACAGAAATACTACGAGCAGTACTTC. It encodes CASSPTLGQKYYEQYF.

The chain uses TRBV3-1 and TRBJ2-7; 9 bases line up with TRBD2. The CDR3 extends over 15 amino acids. Germline-derived CDR1 and CDR2 are LGHDT and YNNKEL (reference sequence). After removal of 1 base from V and 4 bases from J, the junction contained 5 bases not matched to a gene. In DNA form, the CDR3 reads TGTGCCAGCAGCCAAGGTTCTAGCGGGATATACGAGCAGTACTTC. Its translation: CASSQGSSGIYEQYF.

The chain links TRBV7-8 to TRBJ2-7; 8 nucleotides line up with TRBD2. V shed 3 bases and J 6 bases; nucleotides not matched to a gene: 13. Germline CDR1 reads SGHVS; CDR2 reads FQNEAQ. The CDR3 covers 16 residues. In nucleotides, the CDR3 is TGTGCCAGCAGCTTTGATAAGGTCTCAGCGGGAGCCGAGCAGTACTTC. This codes for CASSFDKVSAGAEQYF.

This clonotype showed up just a few times. The V and J genes are TRBV28 and TRBJ2-1, with no clear D. The germline V gene has CDR1 MDHEN and CDR2 SYDVKM. V was pared by 5 bases and J by 0 bases, with 11 bases between. There are 15 residues in the CDR3. The CDR3 loop reads CASSGAESSYNEQFF. The CDR3 nucleotides read TGTGCCAGCAGTGGAGCAGAGAGCTCCTACAATGAGCAGTTCTTC.

This clonotype was counted only a few times. V gene TRBV3-1 combines with J gene TRBJ2-6; no reliable D call. Per germline, CDR1 LGHDT and CDR2 YNNKEL (reference sequence). The CDR3 spans 15 residues. The germline V and J ends were trimmed by 1 base and 3 bases, with 7 bases remaining between them. CDR3: CASSQGGFGANVLTF. CDR3 in DNA: TGTGCCAGCAGCCAAGGGGGTTTTGGGGCCAACGTCCTGACTTTC.

There are many counts of this clonotype. The J gene is TRBJ2-2, the V gene TRBV12-3 or TRBV12-4; D may be TRBD1 (5 bases). The CDR3 is made up of 14 amino acids. V lost 3 bases to trimming and J lost 2 bases, with 7 bases between them. This CDR3 reads CASSFQGNTGELFF. CDR3 DNA sequence: TGTGCCAGCAGTTTTCAGGGTAACACCGGGGAGCTGTTTTTT.

CDR3 sequence reads: CASSQRKGGNAYDEQFF. The CDR3, as DNA: TGTGCCAGCAGCCAGAGGAAAGGGGGCAACGCTTACGATGAGCAGTTCTTC. The chain uses TRBV7-9 and TRBJ2-1; 7 bases map to TRBD1. This CDR3 comprises 17 residues. The V gene's germline CDR1 is SEHNR and CDR2 FQNEAQ (reference sequence). Trimming cost V 5 bases and J 8 bases; bases outside gene matches: 18.

This clonotype occurred a few times. J is TRBJ2-7 and V is TRBV10-1; D not certain. V shed 6 bases and J shed 0 bases, with 21 bases lying between them. The germline gives CDR1 WNHNN, CDR2 SYGVQD (reference sequence). The CDR3 has 17 residues. This CDR3 reads CASSPELGGASSYEQYF. The CDR3 nucleotides read TGCGCCAGCAGCCCCGAGCTTGGTGGAGCCTCCTCCTACGAGCAGTACTTC.

This clonotype was detected ten times or more. The V call is TRBV20-1, the J call TRBJ2-1, with 10 bases aligning to TRBD2. The germline gives CDR1 DFQATT, CDR2 SNEGSKA (reference sequence). V shed 6 bases, J shed 7 bases, and the junction held 3 bases outside the gene matches. This CDR3 region has 12 residues. CDR3 protein: CSAIAGGNEQFF. In DNA, the CDR3 is TGCAGTGCGATAGCGGGAGGTAATGAGCAGTTCTTC.

The CDR3 protein is CASSLSSTYEQYF. CDR3 nucleotides: TGTGCCAGCAGTTTAAGTTCAACCTACGAGCAGTACTTC. This rearrangement joins TRBV12-3 or TRBV12-4 to TRBJ2-7; D call uncertain. The ends were cut back, 2 bases at V and 2 bases at J, with 7 bases in the middle. The CDR3 runs 13 residues.

Only a few counts were recorded for this clonotype. V gene TRBV3-1 combines with J gene TRBJ2-7; tentative D call: TRBD2 (6 bases). The CDR3 loop spans 15 amino acids. Germline CDR1 and CDR2: LGHDT and YNNKEL (reference sequence). Trimming removed 0 bases at V and 6 bases at J, with 15 bases between. The CDR3 region is CASSQELADLSEQYF. CDR3 DNA: TGTGCCAGCAGCCAAGAATTAGCGGACTTATCCGAGCAGTACTTC.

This clonotype was counted a few times. This chain uses TRBV15 with TRBJ2-4, with 10 bases that match TRBD1. The CDR3 spans 16 residues. Unmatched junction bases numbered 7, after V lost 5 bases and J lost 3 bases. Germline CDR1 reads LNHNV; CDR2 reads YYDKDF (reference sequence). The CDR3: CATSGGQGFDKNIQYF. The CDR3 nucleotides read TGTGCCACCAGCGGGGGACAGGGGTTTGACAAAAACATTCAGTACTTC.

This sequence joins TRBV6-1 and TRBJ1-4; D gene unclear. The CDR3 is 15 amino acids. Germline V gene sequence: CDR1 MNHNS, CDR2 SASEGT. Trimming stripped 6 bases from V and 8 bases from J, with 19 bases between. In nucleotides, the CDR3 is TGTGCCAGCAGCAACCTCGGGTCCCCTGGCGAAAAACTGTTTTTT. It specifies CASSNLGSPGEKLFF.

This clonotype has just a few counts. The chain carries TRBV7-8 and TRBJ2-5; TRBD2 aligns across 13 bases. Unmatched junction bases numbered 12, after V lost 5 bases and J lost 0 bases. The CDR3 sequence is 19 residues long. Germline CDR1 reads SGHVS; CDR2 reads FQNEAQ. The CDR3 nucleotides read TGTGCCAGCAGCCCGGGCCCGGGACTAGCGGGAATGTACCAAGAGACCCAGTACTTC. Translating gives CASSPGPGLAGMYQETQYF.